These T cell receptor beta chains were read from a single sample in a study of glioma-infiltrating T cells after dendritic cell vaccination. Here immunoSEQ multiplex PCR was the method, and the copy in TCRdb shows in-frame clones only, minus some. The sample records 91,000 or so clones, approximately 80% being singletons. The material sequenced was blood, taken after dendritic cell vaccination. The receptor set was obtained from a human donor with glioblastoma. CDR3s include the opening cysteine and the closing phenylalanine or tryptophan. A D gene is named only where the DNA matches it firmly. Clone size, where shown, is once, few, many, or a class for clones that have expanded.

>TRBV5-4|TRBJ2-3|.|.
TGTGCCAGCAGCTTGGGGGCCCGGTCCACCACAGATACGCAGTATTTT
CASSLGARSTTDTQYF
>TRBV15|TRBJ2-3|.|.
TGTGCCACCAGCAGAGAAATAATCGTCACAGATACGCAGTATTTT
CATSREIIVTDTQYF
>TRBV2|TRBJ1-6|TRBD1|.
TGTGCCAGCAGTGAACAGGGGGCGCAAGGTTCACCCCTCCACTTT
CASSEQGAQGSPLHF
>TRBV6-5|TRBJ2-1|.|.
TGTGCCAGCAGTTACTCTTGGGAGGCTAGTGAGCAGTTCTTC
CASSYSWEASEQFF
>TRBV5-1|TRBJ2-1|TRBD2|.
TGCGCCAGCAGCTCGGGGACTAGCGGGAGGAATGAGCAGTTCTTC
CASSSGTSGRNEQFF
>TRBV6-1|TRBJ2-7|TRBD2|.
TGTGCCAGCAGTGCCCCTAGCGGGAGGGTCTCCTACGAGCAGTACTTC
CASSAPSGRVSYEQYF
>TRBV30|TRBJ1-3|.|.
TGTGCCTGGAGTCAGGGTGTCTCTGGAAACACCATATATTTT
CAWSQGVSGNTIYF
>TRBV7-9|TRBJ1-1|.|.
TGTGCCAGCAGCTTTGACTCCTGGGGAGTGCGGACTGAAGCTTTCTTT
CASSFDSWGVRTEAFF
>TRBV10-2|TRBJ2-1|TRBD2|.
TGCGCCAGCAGTAGGAGGCGGGAGATTGACGGCAATGAGCAGTTCTTC
CASSRRREIDGNEQFF
>TRBV9|TRBJ2-3|TRBD2|.
TGTGCCAGCAGCGCGGGGGGTAGCACAGATACGCAGTATTTT
CASSAGGSTDTQYF
>TRBV5-8|TRBJ2-3|.|.
TGTGCCAGCAGCTTGGACAGGGGCACAGATACGCAGTATTTT
CASSLDRGTDTQYF
>TRBV6-6|TRBJ2-3|.|once
TGTGCCAGCAGTTACTCACAGGAAGATACGCAGTATTTT
CASSYSQEDTQYF
>TRBV5-1|TRBJ2-5|TRBD2|once
TGCGCCAGCAGTGGCATCGCGGGAGGGCCGGGAGAGACCCAGTACTTC
CASSGIAGGPGETQYF
>TRBV27|TRBJ2-1|.|.
TGTGCCAGCAGCCGACCCAGGGGTGGGGTCAACAATGAGCAGTTCTTC
CASSRPRGGVNNEQFF
>TRBV7-3|TRBJ1-1|.|.
TGTGCCAGCAGCTTAGAGGGGAACACTGAAGCTTTCTTT
CASSLEGNTEAFF
>TRBV19|TRBJ2-5|.|few
TGTGCCAGTAGTAGGCAGGCCGGGGGTGGTCAAGAGACCCAGTACTTC
CASSRQAGGGQETQYF
>TRBV27|TRBJ1-1|.|.
TGTGCCAGCAGTTTAAAAGGGAGAACTGAAGCTTTCTTT
CASSLKGRTEAFF
>TRBV30|TRBJ1-6|.|.
TGTGCCTGGAGCAGGGTTCGATCACCCCTCCACTTT
CAWSRVRSPLHF
>TRBV5-1|TRBJ2-3|.|few
TGCGCCAGCAGGTTAGACACAGATACGCAGTATTTT
CASRLDTDTQYF
>TRBV30|TRBJ1-1|.|.
TGTGCCTGGAGTCTACTGATGAACACTGAAGCTTTCTTT
CAWSLLMNTEAFF
>TRBV19|TRBJ1-2|TRBD1|.
TGTGCCAGTAGTCCTACAGGGGGCGCAGCGTATGGCTACACCTTC
CASSPTGGAAYGYTF
>TRBV18|TRBJ1-3|.|.
TGTGCCAGCTCACCAAACGGTGCGGAAAACTGGACCATATATTTT
CASSPNGAENWTIYF
>TRBV2|TRBJ2-2|TRBD2|few
TGTGCCAGCAGTCAAGCGGGAGGGCCGATCGGGGAGCTGTTTTTT
CASSQAGGPIGELFF
>TRBV2|TRBJ2-7|TRBD1|few
TGTGCCAGCATCCGACCGGACAGGGCTATCGAGCAGTACTTC
CASIRPDRAIEQYF
>TRBV19|TRBJ1-1|.|.
TGTGCCAGTATGAGAACAGTTGGGAACACTGAAGCTTTCTTT
CASMRTVGNTEAFF
>TRBV5-1|TRBJ2-7|.|.
TGCGCCAGCAGTAGGAAACCGGGTCCCTCGTACGAGCAGTACTTC
CASSRKPGPSYEQYF
>TRBV2|TRBJ2-6|TRBD1|.
TGTGCCAGCAGTCGGGACAGTGGGAGCTCTGGGGCCAACGTCCTGACTTTC
CASSRDSGSSGANVLTF
>TRBV5-1|TRBJ1-3|.|.
TGCGCCAGCAGCCTAACAGGGACCTCTGGAAACACCATATATTTT
CASSLTGTSGNTIYF
>TRBV7-9|TRBJ1-4|.|once
TGTGCCACCCGGGGTAGAACTAATGAAAAACTGTTTTTT
CATRGRTNEKLFF
>TRBV27|TRBJ2-1|TRBD1|.
TGTGCCAGCAGTTCCCCAGGGGTGGGACAGCCTTACAATGAGCAGTTCTTC
CASSSPGVGQPYNEQFF
>TRBV6-6|TRBJ1-3|.|.
TGTGCCAGCAGTTGGGTCGGACAGTCGGACACCATATATTTT
CASSWVGQSDTIYF
>TRBV5-1|TRBJ2-3|.|.
TGCGCCAGCAGCCCAGGGGAAGAAACAGATACGCAGTATTTT
CASSPGEETDTQYF
>TRBV6-6|TRBJ2-1|TRBD2|.
TGTGCCAGCAGCGGGACTAGCGGGGGTAATGAGCAGTTCTTC
CASSGTSGGNEQFF
>TRBV21-1|TRBJ1-5|.|.
TGTGCCAGCAGTGGACAGGGAAGTCAGCCCCAGCATTTT
CASSGQGSQPQHF
>TRBV7-8|TRBJ1-5|TRBD1|.
TGTGCCAGCAGCTCCTTTACAGGGGGAGGAGGCAATCAGCCCCAGCATTTT
CASSSFTGGGGNQPQHF
>TRBV27|TRBJ2-7|TRBD2|.
TGCCCCCAGGGGACTAGCGGGCCGAGCTCCTACGAGCAGTACTTC
CPQGTSGPSSYEQYF
>TRBV5-1|TRBJ1-6|.|.
TGCGCCAGCAGCGATCCGGTCACCTCCTATAATTCACCCCTCCACTTT
CASSDPVTSYNSPLHF
>TRBV29-1|TRBJ2-7|.|.
TGCAGCGTTGAACCGACAGAGTACCCCTACGAGCAGTACTTC
CSVEPTEYPYEQYF
>TRBV6-6|TRBJ2-2|TRBD2|.
TGTGCCAGTACTAGCGGGGGCACCGGGGAGCTGTTTTTT
CASTSGGTGELFF
>TRBV7-7|TRBJ2-2|.|.
TGTGCTAGCAGCCTACTAGTGGGGACCGGGGAGCTGTTTTTT
CASSLLVGTGELFF
>TRBV5-1|TRBJ2-3|TRBD2|.
TGCGCCAGCAGCTCCGAGCGGGAGACAGATACGCAGTATTTT
CASSSERETDTQYF
>TRBV7-9|TRBJ1-6|TRBD1|.
TGTGCCAGCAGCCGGACCAGGGGGTCATATAATTCACCCCTCCACTTT
CASSRTRGSYNSPLHF
>TRBV6-6|TRBJ1-5|.|few
TGTGCCAGCTCCTACAGGGGCAATCAGCCCCAGCATTTT
CASSYRGNQPQHF
>TRBV6-5|TRBJ1-1|TRBD1|.
TGTGCCAGCTGCCGGGACAGGAACACTGAAGCTTTCTTT
CASCRDRNTEAFF
>TRBV10-3|TRBJ2-4|TRBD2|.
TGTGCCGCAGGACTAGCGGAAAACATTCAGTACTTC
CAAGLAENIQYF
>TRBV5-1|TRBJ2-2|TRBD2|.
TGCGCCAGCAGCTTGAACTTTGCGGGAGGGCCCACCGGGGAGCTGTTTTTT
CASSLNFAGGPTGELFF
>TRBV5-1|TRBJ1-2|.|.
TGCGCCAGCTCCCCCAGGCCAGGGGATAAAAACTATGGCTACACCTTC
CASSPRPGDKNYGYTF
>TRBV7-8|TRBJ2-3|TRBD2|.
TGTGCCAGCACTCTACGTGGGGGGGAAGGCACAGATACGCAGTATTTT
CASTLRGGEGTDTQYF
>TRBV30|TRBJ2-7|.|.
TGTGCCTGGGACAGATCCAACGAGCAGTACTTC
CAWDRSNEQYF
>TRBV4-1|TRBJ2-7|TRBD2|.
TGCGCCAGCAGCCAACTACCGACTAGCGGATCCTTCTTGGGTTCCTACGAGCAGTACTTC
CASSQLPTSGSFLGSYEQYF
>TRBV5-1|TRBJ1-2|.|.
TGCGCCAGCAGCTTGACCATGTCAGGCTATGGCTACACCTTC
CASSLTMSGYGYTF
>TRBV5-6|TRBJ2-3|TRBD2|once
TGTGCCAGCAGCCCGGCCGGGACTAGCGGCCCAGGTACGCAGTATTTT
CASSPAGTSGPGTQYF
>TRBV5-1|TRBJ1-3|TRBD1|.
TGCGCCAGCAGTGTGGACAGGGATGCAAACACCATATATTTT
CASSVDRDANTIYF
>TRBV5-1|TRBJ1-1|TRBD1|.
TGCGCCAGCAGCTTGAACAGGGGCCCGAACACTGAAGCTTTCTTT
CASSLNRGPNTEAFF
>TRBV5-1|TRBJ2-3|.|.
TGCGCCAGCAGCTTGCAGGGGACACTAAGCACAGATACGCAGTATTTT
CASSLQGTLSTDTQYF
>TRBV6-6|TRBJ2-2|TRBD2|.
TGTGCCAGCAGTTACGCACTAGCGGACACCGGGGAGCTGTTTTTT
CASSYALADTGELFF
>TRBV5-4|TRBJ1-4|.|few
TGTGCCAGCAGCTTGTCCGCAGGGGCAACTAATGAAAAACTGTTTTTT
CASSLSAGATNEKLFF
>TRBV19|TRBJ2-7|TRBD2|few
TGTGCCAGTACTAGCGGGGGGCCCCCCTACGAGCAGTACTTC
CASTSGGPPYEQYF
>TRBV9|TRBJ2-6|TRBD2|.
TGTGCCAGCAGCGTAGTGGGGGGGACGGGGGCCAACGTCCTGACTTTC
CASSVVGGTGANVLTF
>TRBV6-5|TRBJ2-3|TRBD1|.
TGTGCCAGCAGACTTAGACAGGGGGCAGGTACGCAGTATTTT
CASRLRQGAGTQYF